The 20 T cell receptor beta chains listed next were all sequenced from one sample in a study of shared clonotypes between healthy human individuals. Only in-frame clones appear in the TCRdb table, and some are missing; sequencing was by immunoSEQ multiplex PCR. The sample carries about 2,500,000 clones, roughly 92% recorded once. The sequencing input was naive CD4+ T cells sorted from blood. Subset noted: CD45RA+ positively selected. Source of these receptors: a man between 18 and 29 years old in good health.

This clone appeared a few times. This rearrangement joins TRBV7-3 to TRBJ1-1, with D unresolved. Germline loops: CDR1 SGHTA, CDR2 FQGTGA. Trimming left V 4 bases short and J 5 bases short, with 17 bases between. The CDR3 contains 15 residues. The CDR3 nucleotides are TGTGCCAGCAGCTCCAGGTTGGGGTTGGGGACTGAAGCTTTCTTT. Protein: CASSSRLGLGTEAFF. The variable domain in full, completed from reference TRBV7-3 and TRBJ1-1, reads GAGVSQTPSNKVTEKGKYVELRCDPISGHTALYWYRQSLGQGPEFLIYFQGTGAADDSGLPNDRFFAVRPEGSVSTLKIQRTERGDSAVYLCASSSRLGLGTEAFFGQGTRLTVV.

The CDR3 sequence is CASSGRGGPGFF. CDR3 nucleotide sequence: TGTGCCAGCAGTGGACGGGGGGGACCTGGTTTCTTT. V usage is TRBV28 and J usage is TRBJ1-1, with a weak D call TRBD1 (5 bases). V lost 5 bases, J lost 13 bases, and 17 bases lay in between. The CDR3 has 12 residues. Per germline, CDR1 MDHEN and CDR2 SYDVKM.

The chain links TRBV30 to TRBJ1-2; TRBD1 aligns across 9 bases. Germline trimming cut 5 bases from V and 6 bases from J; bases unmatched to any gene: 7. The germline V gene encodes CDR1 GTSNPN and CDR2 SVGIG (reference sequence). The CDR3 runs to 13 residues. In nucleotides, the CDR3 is TGTGCCTGGCACCCGGGACAGGGACATGGCTACACCTTC. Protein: CAWHPGQGHGYTF.

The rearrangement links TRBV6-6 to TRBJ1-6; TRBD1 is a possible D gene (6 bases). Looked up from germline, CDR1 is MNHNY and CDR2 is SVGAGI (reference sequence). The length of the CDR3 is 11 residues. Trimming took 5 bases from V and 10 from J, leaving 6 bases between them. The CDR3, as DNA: TGTGCCAGCAGTCAGGGGTCACCCCTCCACTTT. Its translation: CASSQGSPLHF.

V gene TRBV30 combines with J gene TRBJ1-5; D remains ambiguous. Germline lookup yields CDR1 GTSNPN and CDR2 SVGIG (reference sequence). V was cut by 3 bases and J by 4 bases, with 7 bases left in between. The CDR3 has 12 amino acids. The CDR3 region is CAWRLGNQPQHF. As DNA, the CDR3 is TGTGCCTGGAGGTTGGGGAATCAGCCCCAGCATTTT.

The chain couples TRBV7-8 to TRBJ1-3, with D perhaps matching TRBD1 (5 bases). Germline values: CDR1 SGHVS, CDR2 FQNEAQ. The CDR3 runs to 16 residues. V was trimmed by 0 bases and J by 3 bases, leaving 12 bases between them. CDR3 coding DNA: TGTGCCAGCAGCTTAGCCCCGGGGGGGATTGGAAACACCATATATTTT. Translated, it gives CASSLAPGGIGNTIYF.

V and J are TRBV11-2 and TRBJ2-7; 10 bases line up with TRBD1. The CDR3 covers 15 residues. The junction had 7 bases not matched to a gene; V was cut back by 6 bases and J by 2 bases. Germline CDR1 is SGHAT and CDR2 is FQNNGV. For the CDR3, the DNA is TGTGCCAGCAGACCGGGACAGGGGATCGCCTACGAGCAGTACTTC. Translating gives CASRPGQGIAYEQYF.

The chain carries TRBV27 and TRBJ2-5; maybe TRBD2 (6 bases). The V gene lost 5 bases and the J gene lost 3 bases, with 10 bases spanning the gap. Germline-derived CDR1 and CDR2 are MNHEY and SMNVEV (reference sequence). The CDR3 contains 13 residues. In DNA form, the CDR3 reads TGTGCCAGCAGTCAGTGGGGGGAAGAGACCCAGTACTTC. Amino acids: CASSQWGEETQYF.

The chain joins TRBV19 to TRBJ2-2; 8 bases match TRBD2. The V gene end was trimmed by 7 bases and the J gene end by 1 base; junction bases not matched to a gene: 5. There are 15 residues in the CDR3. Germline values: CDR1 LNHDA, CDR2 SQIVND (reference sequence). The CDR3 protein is CASNPGLGNTGELFF. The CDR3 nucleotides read TGTGCCAGTAACCCGGGACTAGGGAACACCGGGGAGCTGTTTTTT. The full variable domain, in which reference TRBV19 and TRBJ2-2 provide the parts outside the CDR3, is DGGITQSPKYLFRKEGQNVTLSCEQNLNHDAMYWYRQDPGQGLRLIYYSQIVNDFQKGDIAEGYSVSREKKESFPLTVTSAQKNPTAFYLCASNPGLGNTGELFFGEGSRLTVL.

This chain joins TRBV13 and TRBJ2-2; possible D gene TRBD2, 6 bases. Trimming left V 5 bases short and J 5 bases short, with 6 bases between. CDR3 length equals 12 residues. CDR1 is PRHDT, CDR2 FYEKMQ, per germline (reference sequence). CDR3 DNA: TGTGCCAGCAGCCGGGGGACCGGGGAGCTGTTTTTT. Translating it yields CASSRGTGELFF.

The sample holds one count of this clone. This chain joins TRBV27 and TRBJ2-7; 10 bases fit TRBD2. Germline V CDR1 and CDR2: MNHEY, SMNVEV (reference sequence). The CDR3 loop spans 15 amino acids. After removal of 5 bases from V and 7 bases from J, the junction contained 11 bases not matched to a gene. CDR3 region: CASSPSLAGVGEQYF. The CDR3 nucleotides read TGTGCCAGCAGTCCCAGTCTAGCGGGAGTGGGGGAGCAGTACTTC.

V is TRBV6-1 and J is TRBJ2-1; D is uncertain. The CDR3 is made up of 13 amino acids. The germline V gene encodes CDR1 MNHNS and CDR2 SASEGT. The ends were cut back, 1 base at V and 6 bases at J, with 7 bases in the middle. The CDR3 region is CASSEEGFNEQFF. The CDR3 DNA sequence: TGTGCCAGCAGTGAAGAGGGATTCAATGAGCAGTTCTTC.

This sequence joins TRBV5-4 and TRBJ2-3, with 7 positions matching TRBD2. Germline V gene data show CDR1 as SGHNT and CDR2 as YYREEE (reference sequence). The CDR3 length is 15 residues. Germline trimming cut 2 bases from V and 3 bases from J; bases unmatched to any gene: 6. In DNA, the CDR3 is TGTGCCAGCAGCTTTGGCGGGGGTGGAACAGATACGCAGTATTTT. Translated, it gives CASSFGGGGTDTQYF.

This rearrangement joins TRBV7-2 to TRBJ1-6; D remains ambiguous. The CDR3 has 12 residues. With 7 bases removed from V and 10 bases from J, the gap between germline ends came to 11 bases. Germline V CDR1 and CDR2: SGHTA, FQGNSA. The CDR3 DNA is TGTGCCAGCACCTTTGATAGATCACCCCTCCACTTT. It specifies CASTFDRSPLHF.

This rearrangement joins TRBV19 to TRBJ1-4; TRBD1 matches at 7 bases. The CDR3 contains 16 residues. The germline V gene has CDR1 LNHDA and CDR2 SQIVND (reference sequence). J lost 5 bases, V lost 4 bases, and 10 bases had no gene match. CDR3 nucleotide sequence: TGTGCCAGTAGTACCACCTCGCGGACAGGCAATGAAAAACTGTTTTTT. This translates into CASSTTSRTGNEKLFF.

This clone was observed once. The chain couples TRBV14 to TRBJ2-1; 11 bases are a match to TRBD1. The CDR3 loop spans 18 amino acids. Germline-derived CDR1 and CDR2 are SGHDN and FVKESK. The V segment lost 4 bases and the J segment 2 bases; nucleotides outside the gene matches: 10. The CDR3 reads CASSRRGTGGTPYNEQFF. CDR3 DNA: TGTGCCAGCAGCCGAAGGGGGACAGGGGGTACCCCCTACAATGAGCAGTTCTTC.

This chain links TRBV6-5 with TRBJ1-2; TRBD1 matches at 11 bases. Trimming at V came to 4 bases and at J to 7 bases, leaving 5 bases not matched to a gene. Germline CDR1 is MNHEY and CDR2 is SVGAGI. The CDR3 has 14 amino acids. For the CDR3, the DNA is TGTGCCAGCAGTTCCACCGGGACAGGGGGTGGCTACACCTTC. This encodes CASSSTGTGGGYTF.

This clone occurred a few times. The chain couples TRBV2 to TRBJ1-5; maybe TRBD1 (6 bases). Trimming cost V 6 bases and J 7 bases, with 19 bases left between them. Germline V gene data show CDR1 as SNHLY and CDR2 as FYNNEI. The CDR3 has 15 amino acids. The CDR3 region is CASSPGGGAGQPQHF. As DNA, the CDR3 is TGTGCCAGCAGCCCTGGTGGGGGGGCAGGCCAGCCCCAGCATTTT.

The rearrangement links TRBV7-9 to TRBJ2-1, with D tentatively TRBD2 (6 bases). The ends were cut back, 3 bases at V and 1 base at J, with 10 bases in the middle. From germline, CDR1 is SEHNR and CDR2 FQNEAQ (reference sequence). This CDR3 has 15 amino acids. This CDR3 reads CASSFIAASYNEQFF. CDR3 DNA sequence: TGTGCCAGCAGCTTCATAGCGGCTTCCTACAATGAGCAGTTCTTC.

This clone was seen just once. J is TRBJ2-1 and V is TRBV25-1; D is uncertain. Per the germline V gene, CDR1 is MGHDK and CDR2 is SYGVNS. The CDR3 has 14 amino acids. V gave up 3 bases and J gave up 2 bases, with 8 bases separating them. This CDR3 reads CASSEGGTYNEQFF. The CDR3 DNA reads TGTGCCAGCAGTGAGGGCGGAACCTACAATGAGCAGTTCTTC. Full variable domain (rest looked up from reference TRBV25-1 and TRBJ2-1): EADIYQTPRYLVIGTGKKITLECSQTMGHDKMYWYQQDPGMELHLIHYSYGVNSTEKGDLSSESTVSRIRTEHFPLTLESARPSHTSQYLCASSEGGTYNEQFFGPGTRLTVL.